The 32 T cell receptor beta chains listed next were all sequenced from one sample in a study of blood T cell repertoires in COVID-19. Profiling relied on immunoSEQ multiplex PCR, and the TCRdb table lists in-frame clones only, not all of them. This table has roughly 210,000 clones, around 84% appearing once. Sequenced sample: peripheral blood. Receptors were obtained from a woman over 75 with COVID-19, enrolled during active disease.

This clone has only a few counts. The rearrangement joins TRBV9 to TRBJ2-7; no definite D call. The CDR3 consists of 13 residues. The V and J ends lost 0 bases and 3 bases respectively, with 7 bases between them. The V gene's germline CDR1 is SGDLS and CDR2 YYNGEE. CDR3 DNA: TGTGCCAGCAGCGTAGGGCCAGGCTACGAGCAGTACGTC. Its translation: CASSVGPGYEQYV.

The chain employs TRBV19 and TRBJ2-5; perhaps TRBD2 as D (6 bases). The CDR3 runs 13 residues. The ends were cut back, 7 bases at V and 5 bases at J, with 14 bases in the middle. Per germline, CDR1 LNHDA and CDR2 SQIVND (reference sequence). The CDR3 loop is CASTPEGRETQYF. As DNA, the CDR3 is TGTGCCAGTACCCCGGAGGGTAGGGAGACCCAGTACTTC.

In the case of this clone: This CDR3 is also generated by other DNA sequences in the sample. The chain has TRBV28 and TRBJ1-2, with no clear D. Trimming shortened V by 6 bases and J by 8 bases, and 16 bases separated the two germline ends. From germline, CDR1 is MDHEN and CDR2 SYDVKM. The CDR3 totals 13 residues. The CDR3 nucleotides read TGTGCCAGCAGAAAGGAGGTCCTAGCGGGCTACACCTTC. Translation: CASRKEVLAGYTF.

The J gene is TRBJ1-2, the V gene TRBV3-1 (or the pseudogene TRBV3-2); D not certain. Germline V gene data show CDR1 as LGHDT and CDR2 as YNNKEL (reference sequence). The CDR3 is made up of 13 amino acids. V dropped 5 bases and J dropped 1 base, with 8 bases sitting between them. The CDR3 region is CASSSQVNYGYTF. CDR3 bases: TGTGCCAGCAGCTCCCAGGTTAACTATGGCTACACCTTC.

This clone was observed a single time. The CDR3 spells CASSEGENTEAFF. The CDR3 bases are TGTGCCAGCTCCGAGGGAGAGAACACTGAAGCTTTCTTT. This chain uses TRBV18 with TRBJ1-1; no firm D call. The V gene lost 6 bases and the J gene lost 1 base, with 9 bases spanning the gap. CDR3 length equals 13 residues. Germline V gene lookup returns CDR1 KGHSH and CDR2 LQKENI.

The chain has TRBV10-3 and TRBJ1-1, with 7 bases fitting TRBD1. The germline gives CDR1 ENHRY, CDR2 SYGVKD. J lost 2 bases, V lost 0 bases, and 3 bases had no gene match. The CDR3 totals 15 residues. CDR3 sequence reads: CAISESDRSNTEAFF. The CDR3 DNA reads as TGTGCCATCAGTGAGTCGGACAGGAGCAACACTGAAGCTTTCTTT.

Note on this clone: The same CDR3 is also encoded by other DNA sequences in this sample. CDR3 sequence (DNA): TGCGCCAGCAGTCTTACAGGGGGCGCGGAGACCCAGTACTTC. Translated: CASSLTGGAETQYF. V gene TRBV5-1 combines with J gene TRBJ2-5; 9 positions agree with TRBD1. The junction had 7 bases not matched to a gene; V was cut back by 5 bases and J by 5 bases. Germline CDR1 SGHRS, CDR2 YFSETQ. The CDR3 sequence is 14 residues long.

This clone came up a few times. This rearrangement joins TRBV14 to TRBJ1-3, with no clear D. Germline V gene data show CDR1 as SGHDN and CDR2 as FVKESK. The CDR3 sequence is 14 residues long. The V end was cut by 0 bases, the J end by 3 bases, with 6 bases between. CDR3 protein: CASSQESVGNTIYF. CDR3 DNA: TGTGCCAGCAGCCAAGAATCAGTTGGAAACACCATATATTTT.

The chain has TRBV7-2 and TRBJ1-1; D might be TRBD1 (5 bases). Per germline, CDR1 SGHTA and CDR2 FQGNSA. The V and J ends lost 5 bases and 1 base respectively, with 11 bases between them. The CDR3 consists of 14 residues. The DNA for the CDR3 is TGTGCCAGCAGCCCGACAGCGACGAACACTGAAGCTTTCTTT. Encoded protein: CASSPTATNTEAFF.

This clone was detected a few times. The J gene is TRBJ1-1, the V gene TRBV7-8, with D perhaps matching TRBD1 (6 bases). The V and J ends lost 5 bases and 5 bases respectively, with 12 bases between them. The CDR3 covers 13 residues. CDR1 SGHVS and CDR2 FQNEAQ come from the germline V gene. The CDR3 DNA reads TGTGCCAGCAGCATAGGGGGGGGGACTGAAGCTTTCTTT. Amino acids: CASSIGGGTEAFF.

This chain links TRBV5-1 with TRBJ1-6, with D unclear. CDR3 size: 15 residues. V was clipped by 0 bases and J by 7 bases, with 11 bases between them. The germline CDR1 and CDR2 sequences are SGHRS and YFSETQ. The CDR3, as DNA: TGCGCCAGCAGCTTGGGGCAGGCCATAAATTCACCCCTCCACTTT. It translates to CASSLGQAINSPLHF. The full variable domain, with the rest looked up from reference TRBV5-1 and TRBJ1-6, is KAGVTQTPRYLIKTRGQQVTLSCSPISGHRSVSWYQQTPGQGLQFLFEYFSETQRNKGNFPGRFSGRQFSNSRSEMNVSTLELGDSALYLCASSLGQAINSPLHFGNGTRLTVT.

This clone was observed a single time. The V gene is TRBV6-6, the J gene TRBJ1-5, with D tentatively TRBD1 (6 bases). The length of the CDR3 is 14 residues. V lost 5 bases and J lost 3, with 11 bases in between. In germline, CDR1 is MNHNY, CDR2 SVGAGI (reference sequence). The CDR3 sequence is CASSQTGLNQPQHF. The CDR3 region has the DNA TGTGCCAGCAGTCAGACAGGACTCAATCAGCCCCAGCATTTT.

The chain has TRBV18 and TRBJ2-5; 8 bases are shared with TRBD1. Germline CDR1 KGHSH, CDR2 LQKENI. The CDR3 is 13 residues long. Trimming cost V 3 bases and J 7 bases; bases outside gene matches: 4. The CDR3 here is CASSPGTGGTQYF. The CDR3 DNA sequence: TGTGCCAGCTCACCTGGGACAGGAGGGACCCAGTACTTC.

The CDR3 reads CAIRQGFGTEAFF. The DNA for the CDR3 is TGTGCCATCCGACAGGGGTTCGGCACTGAAGCTTTCTTT. The chain joins TRBV10-3 to TRBJ1-1; TRBD1 aligns across 8 bases. Germline V gene lookup returns CDR1 ENHRY and CDR2 SYGVKD. The V and J ends lost 8 bases and 4 bases, in that order; junction bases with no gene match: 6. CDR3 size: 13 residues.

The V call is TRBV18, the J call TRBJ1-1; D may be TRBD1 (6 bases). V was clipped by 5 bases and J by 8 bases, with 9 bases between them. Germline V gene lookup returns CDR1 KGHSH and CDR2 LQKENI. The CDR3 sequence is 11 residues long. CDR3 sequence (DNA): TGTGCCAGCTCAGGACAGTCGGAAGCTTTCTTT. It codes for CASSGQSEAFF.

The chain uses TRBV5-1 and TRBJ1-1, with TRBD1 as a possible D gene (5 bases). The V gene's germline CDR1 is SGHRS and CDR2 YFSETQ. Trimming took 0 bases from V and 7 from J, leaving 13 bases between them. The CDR3 length is 14 residues. DNA for the CDR3: TGCGCCAGCAGCTTGGCCCCAGGGTCGAGTGAAGCTTTCTTT. Its translation: CASSLAPGSSEAFF.

This clone was seen a few times. CDR3 bases: TGCAGCGGGGGACAGGCCTATGGCTACACCTTC. Translating gives CSGGQAYGYTF. This chain uses TRBV29-1 with TRBJ1-2; 8 bases fit TRBD1. Trimming cost V 7 bases and J 4 bases; bases outside gene matches: 2. The CDR3 is made up of 11 amino acids. Germline CDR1 is SQVTM and CDR2 is ANQGSEA. The full variable domain, completed using reference TRBV29-1 and TRBJ1-2, is SAVISQKPSRDICQRGTSLTIQCQVDSQVTMMFWYRQQPGQSLTLIATANQGSEATYESGFVIDKFPISRPNLTFSTLTVSNMSPEDSSIYLCSGGQAYGYTFGSGTRLTVV.

V usage is TRBV20-1 and J usage is TRBJ1-6; 8 bases are shared with TRBD1. The CDR3 runs 15 residues. The V and J ends lost 3 bases and 8 bases, in that order; junction bases with no gene match: 9. Looked up from germline, CDR1 is DFQATT and CDR2 is SNEGSKA (reference sequence). CDR3: CSASGQGRLDSPLHF. CDR3 DNA sequence: TGCAGTGCTAGTGGACAGGGCCGGCTTGATTCACCCCTCCACTTT.

Comment on this clone: Other DNA sequences in this sample translate to the same CDR3. The J gene is TRBJ2-7, the V gene TRBV20-1; D is possibly TRBD2 (5 bases). Trimming left V 1 base short and J 6 bases short, with 7 bases between. The CDR3 loop spans 11 amino acids. The germline CDR1 and CDR2 sequences are DFQATT and SNEGSKA (reference sequence). CDR3 sequence reads: CSARGSVEQYF. The CDR3 DNA reads as TGCAGTGCTAGAGGTAGCGTCGAGCAGTACTTC.

The chain carries TRBV7-2 and TRBJ2-3; D possibly corresponds to TRBD1 (6 bases). V was trimmed by 5 bases and J by 2 bases, leaving 11 bases between them. The length of the CDR3 is 14 residues. Germline V gene data show CDR1 as SGHTA and CDR2 as FQGNSA. CDR3: CASSRGQNTDTQYF. CDR3 sequence (DNA): TGTGCCAGCAGCCGTGGACAGAACACAGATACGCAGTATTTT.

The gene calls are TRBV11-2 and TRBJ2-7; no clear D gene. Per the germline V gene, CDR1 is SGHAT and CDR2 is FQNNGV. This CDR3 region has 13 residues. V shed 3 bases and J shed 0 bases, with 6 bases lying between them. This CDR3 reads CASSLAHSYEQYV. Written as DNA, the CDR3 is TGTGCCAGCAGCTTGGCCCACTCCTACGAGCAGTACGTC.

The chain couples TRBV9 to TRBJ2-5, with D uncertain. CDR3 length equals 13 residues. Per germline, CDR1 SGDLS and CDR2 YYNGEE. Trimming removed 2 bases at V and 4 bases at J, with 9 bases between. As DNA, the CDR3 is TGTGCCAGCAGCGTTGACTCATTAGAGACCCAGTACTTC. This sequence encodes CASSVDSLETQYF.

This clone has only a few counts. The chain recombines TRBV19 with TRBJ2-2; weak D call: TRBD2 (6 bases). Trimming removed 6 bases from V and 0 bases from J, with 17 bases in between. The CDR3 has 17 amino acids. The germline V gene encodes CDR1 LNHDA and CDR2 SQIVND (reference sequence). For the CDR3, the DNA is TGTGCCAGTAGGGGGCTCTTAGGAGGGGCGAACACCGGGGAGCTGTTTTTT. This gives the protein CASRGLLGGANTGELFF.

This rearrangement joins TRBV18 to TRBJ2-5; D is unresolved. The CDR3 extends over 12 amino acids. Germline lookup yields CDR1 KGHSH and CDR2 LQKENI. V was clipped by 10 bases and J by 7 bases, with 16 bases between them. Here the CDR3 reads CATTSSERTQYF. The CDR3 nucleotides are TGTGCCACCACTTCCAGCGAAAGGACCCAGTACTTC. Supplemented by reference TRBV18 and TRBJ2-5, the full variable domain reads NAGVMQNPRHLVRRRGQEARLRCSPMKGHSHVYWYRQLPEEGLKFMVYLQKENIIDESGMPKERFSAEFPKEGPSILRIQQVVRGDSAAYFCATTSSERTQYFGPGTRLLVL.

This chain uses TRBV18 with TRBJ2-7, with TRBD2 matching over 15 bases. The V gene end was trimmed by 5 bases and the J gene end by 0 bases; junction bases not matched to a gene: 5. Germline assignment: CDR1 KGHSH and CDR2 LQKENI. This CDR3 is 17 amino acids long. The CDR3: CASSGTSGGPSSYEQYF. CDR3 DNA: TGTGCCAGCTCAGGGACTAGCGGGGGGCCAAGCTCCTACGAGCAGTACTTC.

The chain employs TRBV6-7 and TRBJ1-1, with 7 nucleotides matching TRBD1. TRBV6-7 is recorded as an ORF, its role being uncertain. Trimming removed 4 bases from V and 0 bases from J; junction bases left unmatched: 14. The length of the CDR3 is 18 residues. The CDR3 bases are TGTGCCAGCAGTTCAAGACAGGGCCCCCGGGGGATGAACACTGAAGCTTTCTTT. Its translation is CASSSRQGPRGMNTEAFF.

This clone was seen more than once but under ten times. V gene TRBV9 combines with J gene TRBJ2-7, with D possibly matching TRBD1 (6 bases). CDR1 and CDR2 (germline): SGDLS, YYNGEE. The V end was cut by 0 bases, the J end by 7 bases, with 14 bases between. This CDR3 is 14 amino acids long. CDR3 coding DNA: TGTGCCAGCAGCGTAGCCCCGACAGGCGAGGAGCAGTACTTC. Translation gives CASSVAPTGEEQYF.

This rearrangement joins TRBV14 to TRBJ2-7; D not resolved. Germline CDR1 is SGHDN and CDR2 is FVKESK. This CDR3 has 15 residues. Trimming removed 0 bases at V and 2 bases at J, with 11 bases between. CDR3 in amino acids: CASSQDSGYPYEQYF. Written as DNA, the CDR3 is TGTGCCAGCAGCCAAGACTCAGGATACCCCTACGAGCAGTACTTC.

Only a few counts were recorded for this clone. The same CDR3 is also encoded by other DNA sequences in this sample. V and J are TRBV5-1 and TRBJ2-7, with 7 bases aligning to TRBD2. Trimming at V came to 2 bases and at J to 1 base, leaving 3 bases not matched to a gene. The V gene's germline CDR1 is SGHRS and CDR2 YFSETQ. The CDR3 is 14 residues long. DNA of the CDR3: TGCGCCAGCAGCTTATCGGGGGGATCCTACGAGCAGTACTTC. This sequence encodes CASSLSGGSYEQYF. Full variable domain (outside the CDR3, taken from reference TRBV5-1 and TRBJ2-7): KAGVTQTPRYLIKTRGQQVTLSCSPISGHRSVSWYQQTPGQGLQFLFEYFSETQRNKGNFPGRFSGRQFSNSRSEMNVSTLELGDSALYLCASSLSGGSYEQYFGPGTRLTVT.

This clone occurred once. The chain joins TRBV18 to TRBJ2-2; D not certain. This CDR3 is 14 amino acids long. V lost 6 bases and J 1 base, leaving 9 bases between the germline ends. Per germline, CDR1 KGHSH and CDR2 LQKENI. CDR3 residues: CASSPVRNTGELFF. The CDR3 region has the DNA TGTGCCAGCTCCCCCGTTAGGAACACCGGGGAGCTGTTTTTT.

CDR3 sequence reads: CSASFSGGYEQYF. CDR3 in DNA: TGCAGTGCTAGTTTTAGCGGGGGTTACGAGCAGTACTTC. V usage is TRBV20-1 and J usage is TRBJ2-7; the match to TRBD2 covers 9 bases. In germline, CDR1 is DFQATT, CDR2 SNEGSKA (reference sequence). V gave up 3 bases and J gave up 4 bases; unmatched junction bases: 4. This CDR3 region has 13 residues.

This chain connects TRBV6-5 to TRBJ1-1, with D unresolved. V was clipped by 11 bases and J by 0 bases, with 16 bases between them. The CDR3 extends over 14 amino acids. Germline V gene data show CDR1 as MNHEY and CDR2 as SVGAGI. The CDR3 nucleotides are TGTGCCGCTAATAATCGTCCGATGAACACTGAAGCTTTCTTT. Its translation is CAANNRPMNTEAFF.